These 20 T cell receptor beta chains share one sample of origin, sequenced in a study of T cell responses to AZD1222 COVID-19 vaccine (TCRdb year 2021). The method was the immunoSEQ multiplex PCR assay. The table was pulled from immuneACCESS by TCRdb, which kept in-frame rearrangements only. Such tables lose some clones; where checked, under half of the loss comes from unresolved V genes, and the rest has no known cause. The sample table contains about 140,000 clones; only one count was recorded for 80% to 95% of them. In total, the top ten clones hold around 2.3% of the sample. The meaning of the sample's time point label: baseline before first vaccination. The starting material was peripheral blood, obtained on day 0 of AZD1222 vaccination. The receptors derive from an adult in good health.

V gene TRBV7-2 combines with J gene TRBJ1-5; maybe TRBD1 (5 bases). This CDR3 contains 16 residues. Per the germline V gene, CDR1 is SGHTA and CDR2 is FQGNSA. V dropped 5 bases and J dropped 5 bases, with 19 bases sitting between them. The CDR3: CASSRNVGVGDQPQHF. For the CDR3, the DNA is TGTGCCAGCAGCAGAAATGTTGGGGTAGGGGATCAGCCCCAGCATTTT.

This clone was detected a few times. V gene TRBV11-3 combines with J gene TRBJ1-1; 8 positions agree with TRBD1. J lost 1 base, V lost 5 bases, and 6 bases had no gene match. Germline loops: CDR1 SGHNT, CDR2 YENEEA. The CDR3 spans 15 residues. The CDR3 spells CASSPTGQGNTEAFF. Written as DNA, the CDR3 is TGTGCCAGCAGCCCAACAGGACAGGGGAACACTGAAGCTTTCTTT. Drawing the rest from reference TRBV11-3 and TRBJ1-1, the complete variable domain is EAGVVQSPRYKIIEKKQPVAFWCNPISGHNTLYWYLQNLGQGPELLIRYENEEAVDDSQLPKDRFSAERLKGVDSTLKIQPAELGDSAVYLCASSPTGQGNTEAFFGQGTRLTVV.

V and J are TRBV12-3 or TRBV12-4 and TRBJ1-5; D might be TRBD1 (5 bases). The CDR3 spans 11 residues. V was clipped by 5 bases and J by 12 bases, with 11 bases between them. CDR3 in DNA: TGTGCCAGCAGTCGGGGGGGGAGCCAGCATTTT. Translated, it gives CASSRGGSQHF.

The V gene is TRBV7-9, the J gene TRBJ2-5; TRBD1 might be the D (5 bases). Germline V gives CDR1 SEHNR, CDR2 FQNEAQ (reference sequence). The CDR3 spans 15 residues. The germline V and J ends were trimmed by 5 bases and 2 bases, with 15 bases remaining between them. The CDR3 region has the DNA TGTGCCAGCAGCCCCCAGACAGCACTACAAGAGACCCAGTACTTC. Translation: CASSPQTALQETQYF.

This chain links TRBV14 with TRBJ1-1; D is possibly TRBD1 (6 bases). Germline loops: CDR1 SGHDN, CDR2 FVKESK. V lost 8 bases, J lost 5 bases, and 15 bases lay in between. The CDR3 consists of 13 residues. This chain's CDR3 is CASQGQGWTEAFF. As DNA, the CDR3 is TGTGCCAGCCAAGGGCAGGGGTGGACTGAAGCTTTCTTT.

The CDR3 sequence: CASSLADNEQFF. Written as DNA, the CDR3 is TGCGCCAGCAGCTTGGCGGACAATGAGCAGTTCTTC. V gene TRBV5-1 combines with J gene TRBJ2-1; D is unresolved. Germline V gives CDR1 SGHRS, CDR2 YFSETQ. V was shortened by 0 bases and J by 5 bases, with 3 bases between the two germline ends. The CDR3 has 12 amino acids. Looking up the rest from reference TRBV5-1 and TRBJ2-1 gives the full variable domain: KAGVTQTPRYLIKTRGQQVTLSCSPISGHRSVSWYQQTPGQGLQFLFEYFSETQRNKGNFPGRFSGRQFSNSRSEMNVSTLELGDSALYLCASSLADNEQFFGPGTRLTVL.

The chain uses TRBV27 and TRBJ1-2, with D perhaps TRBD1 (5 bases). Germline assignment: CDR1 MNHEY and CDR2 SMNVEV (reference sequence). The CDR3 sequence is 14 residues long. V was pared by 6 bases and J by 5 bases, with 16 bases between. The CDR3 nucleotides read TGTGCCAGCAGACCCGACAGCGTCAATTATGGCTACACCTTC. Translating it yields CASRPDSVNYGYTF.

The chain employs TRBV29-1 and TRBJ2-1; 10 bases fit TRBD1. This CDR3 has 13 residues. Trimming at V came to 6 bases and at J to 6 bases, leaving 5 bases not matched to a gene. CDR1 is SQVTM, CDR2 ANQGSEA, per germline. CDR3 sequence reads: CSVYRDRGNEQFF. The CDR3 DNA sequence: TGCAGCGTGTATCGGGACAGGGGCAATGAGCAGTTCTTC.

The V call is TRBV9, the J call TRBJ2-1; D could derive from TRBD1 or TRBD2 (6 bases each). V lost 3 bases and J 7 bases, leaving 20 bases between the germline ends. CDR1 and CDR2 (germline): SGDLS, YYNGEE. The CDR3 length is 16 residues. In DNA form, the CDR3 reads TGTGCCAGCAGCGCCCCGACCGAGGGGGGTGTGAATGAGCAGTTCTTC. Its protein is CASSAPTEGGVNEQFF.

A single count supports this clone. The V and J genes are TRBV6-2 or TRBV6-3 and TRBJ2-1, with D possibly TRBD1 on 5 matching bases. The CDR3 has 16 amino acids. Trimming removed 0 bases at V and 7 bases at J, with 16 bases between. Looked up from germline, CDR1 is MNHEY and CDR2 is SVGEGT. The CDR3 is CASSYSGVGRGNEQFF. The CDR3 DNA sequence: TGTGCCAGCAGTTACTCAGGGGTTGGTAGGGGTAATGAGCAGTTCTTC.

This chain connects TRBV6-5 to TRBJ2-1, with D maybe TRBD2 (6 bases). CDR1 is MNHEY and CDR2 is SVGAGI in the germline V gene. This CDR3 region has 14 residues. V lost 6 bases and J 2 bases, leaving 11 bases between the germline ends. CDR3 sequence: CASSPGVAYNEQFF. As DNA, the CDR3 is TGTGCCAGCAGCCCGGGGGTTGCCTACAATGAGCAGTTCTTC.

The genes are TRBV18 and TRBJ2-7; 9 bases match TRBD1. Trimming removed 5 bases from V and 2 bases from J; junction bases left unmatched: 4. The CDR3 sequence is 14 residues long. Per germline, CDR1 KGHSH and CDR2 LQKENI. CDR3 loop: CASSGTGPPYEQYF. The CDR3 DNA reads as TGTGCCAGCTCAGGGACAGGGCCCCCCTACGAGCAGTACTTC.

CDR3 DNA: TGCGCCAGCAGCCTAGCGGGAGAATCCTACAATGAGCAGTTCTTC. Protein sequence: CASSLAGESYNEQFF. This chain connects TRBV5-1 to TRBJ2-1; TRBD2 agrees at 10 bases. V gave up 4 bases and J gave up 1 base; unmatched junction bases: 2. The germline V gene encodes CDR1 SGHRS and CDR2 YFSETQ. The CDR3 consists of 15 residues.

The V and J genes are TRBV12-3 or TRBV12-4 and TRBJ1-5; D unresolved. The CDR3 length is 12 residues. Trimming took 5 bases from V and 8 from J, leaving 10 bases between them. CDR3 sequence: CASSERREPQHF. The CDR3 DNA follows: TGTGCCAGCAGTGAGCGGAGGGAGCCCCAGCATTTT.

The rearrangement uses TRBV3-1 (or the pseudogene TRBV3-2) and TRBJ2-3; D may be TRBD1 (6 bases). Germline V gives CDR1 LGHDT, CDR2 YNNKEL (reference sequence). V was trimmed by 2 bases and J by 6 bases, leaving 15 bases between them. This CDR3 is built from 15 residues. As DNA, the CDR3 is TGTGCCAGCAGCCAACCAACAGGGCATGGGGATACGCAGTATTTT. Its translation: CASSQPTGHGDTQYF.

Only one count was recorded for this clone. The gene calls are TRBV2 and TRBJ1-4, with 7 bases fitting TRBD1. V lost 6 bases, J lost 2 bases, and 6 bases stayed unmatched. This CDR3 comprises 15 residues. CDR1 and CDR2 (germline): SNHLY, FYNNEI. CDR3: CASRVDRATNEKLFF. Written as DNA, the CDR3 is TGTGCCAGCAGGGTTGACAGGGCCACTAATGAAAAACTGTTTTTT.

The chain links TRBV4-2 to TRBJ2-3, with 16 bases matching TRBD2. V was clipped by 4 bases and J by 0 bases; unmatched bases: 4. Germline CDR1 LGHNA, CDR2 YNFKEQ. The CDR3 contains 18 residues. CDR3 in DNA: TGTGCCAGCAGCCCTGGGACTAGCGGGGGGGGGAGCACAGATACGCAGTATTTT. Its translation is CASSPGTSGGGSTDTQYF.

The chain uses TRBV6-5 and TRBJ1-1; D perhaps matches TRBD1 (5 bases). The CDR3 contains 13 residues. V was pared by 6 bases and J by 3 bases, with 11 bases between. Per the germline V gene, CDR1 is MNHEY and CDR2 is SVGAGI. The CDR3 DNA is TGTGCCAGCAGGGACGGGGGGTACACTGAAGCTTTCTTT. Protein sequence: CASRDGGYTEAFF.

This clone was observed once. The CDR3 bases are TGTGCCAGCAGTTTTGGGGAGCGCACTGAAGCTTTCTTT. Translating it yields CASSFGERTEAFF. The chain couples TRBV12-3 or TRBV12-4 to TRBJ1-1; D gene unclear. The CDR3 consists of 13 residues. Trimming pared 3 bases from V and 4 bases from J, leaving 9 bases between.

V is TRBV5-5 and J is TRBJ1-5; unclear D gene. The germline gives CDR1 SGHKS, CDR2 YYEKEE (reference sequence). Trimming cost V 2 bases and J 9 bases, with 15 bases left between them. This CDR3 has 14 amino acids. As DNA, the CDR3 is TGTGCCAGCAGCTTCTATGGGAGAGGATGGCCCCAGCATTTT. Protein: CASSFYGRGWPQHF.